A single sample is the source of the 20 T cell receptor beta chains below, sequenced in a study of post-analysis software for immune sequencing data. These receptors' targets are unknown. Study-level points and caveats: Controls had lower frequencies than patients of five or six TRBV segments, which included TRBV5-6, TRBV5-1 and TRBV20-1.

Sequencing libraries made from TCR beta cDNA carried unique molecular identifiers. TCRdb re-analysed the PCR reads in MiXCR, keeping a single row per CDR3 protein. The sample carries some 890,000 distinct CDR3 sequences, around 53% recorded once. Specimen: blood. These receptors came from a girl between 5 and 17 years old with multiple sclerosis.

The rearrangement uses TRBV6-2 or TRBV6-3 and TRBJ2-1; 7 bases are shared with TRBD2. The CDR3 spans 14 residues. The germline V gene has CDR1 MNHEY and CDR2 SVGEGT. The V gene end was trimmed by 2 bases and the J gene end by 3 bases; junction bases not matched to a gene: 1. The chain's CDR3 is CASSYGLVYNEQFF. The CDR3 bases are TGTGCCAGCAGTTACGGACTAGTCTACAATGAGCAGTTCTTC.

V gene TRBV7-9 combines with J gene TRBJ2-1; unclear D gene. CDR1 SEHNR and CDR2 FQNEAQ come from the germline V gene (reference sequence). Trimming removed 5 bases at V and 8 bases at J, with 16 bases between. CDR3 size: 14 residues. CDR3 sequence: CASSPWKLIDEQFF. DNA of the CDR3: TGTGCCAGCAGCCCGTGGAAGCTCATAGATGAGCAGTTCTTC.

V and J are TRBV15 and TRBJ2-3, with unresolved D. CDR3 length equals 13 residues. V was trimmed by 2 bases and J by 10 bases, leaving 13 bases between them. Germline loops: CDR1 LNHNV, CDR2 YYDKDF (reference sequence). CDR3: CATSRRTHDPQYF. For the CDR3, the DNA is TGTGCCACCAGCAGACGGACGCACGACCCGCAGTATTTT.

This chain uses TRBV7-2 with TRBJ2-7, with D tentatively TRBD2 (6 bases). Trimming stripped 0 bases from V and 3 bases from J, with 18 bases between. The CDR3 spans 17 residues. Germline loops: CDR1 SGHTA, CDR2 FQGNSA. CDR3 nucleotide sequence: TGTGCCAGCAGCTTAGCGGTACGGGGACTGTACCACTACGAGCAGTACTTC. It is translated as CASSLAVRGLYHYEQYF.

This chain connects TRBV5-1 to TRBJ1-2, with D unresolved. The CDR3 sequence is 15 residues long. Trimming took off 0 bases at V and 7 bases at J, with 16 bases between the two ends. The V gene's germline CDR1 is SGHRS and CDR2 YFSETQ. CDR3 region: CASSLGSPMEGGYTF. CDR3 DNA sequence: TGCGCCAGCAGCTTGGGTTCCCCTATGGAAGGTGGCTACACCTTC.

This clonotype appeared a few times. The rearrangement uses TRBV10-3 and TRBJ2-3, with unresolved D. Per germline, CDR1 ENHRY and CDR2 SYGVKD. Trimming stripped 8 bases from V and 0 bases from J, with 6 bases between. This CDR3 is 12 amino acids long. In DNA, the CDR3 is TGTGCCATCGCCTTCAGCACAGATACGCAGTATTTT. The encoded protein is CAIAFSTDTQYF.

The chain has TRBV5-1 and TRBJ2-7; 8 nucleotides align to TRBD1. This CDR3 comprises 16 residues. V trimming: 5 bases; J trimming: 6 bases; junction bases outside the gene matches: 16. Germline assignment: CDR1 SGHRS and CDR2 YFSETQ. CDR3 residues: CASSTNTGGINREQYF. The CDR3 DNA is TGCGCCAGCAGTACCAACACAGGGGGTATCAATCGCGAGCAGTACTTC.

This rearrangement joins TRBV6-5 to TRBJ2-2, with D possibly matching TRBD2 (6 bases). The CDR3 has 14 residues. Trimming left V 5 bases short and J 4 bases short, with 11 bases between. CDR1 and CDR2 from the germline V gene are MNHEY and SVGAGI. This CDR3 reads CASSPGTFTGELFF. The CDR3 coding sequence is TGTGCCAGCAGTCCCGGGACTTTCACCGGGGAGCTGTTTTTT.

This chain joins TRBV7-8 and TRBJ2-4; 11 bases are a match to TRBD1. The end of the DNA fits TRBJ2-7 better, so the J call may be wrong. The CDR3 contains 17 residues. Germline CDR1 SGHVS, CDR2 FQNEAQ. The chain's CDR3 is CASSLEAGQGATYEQYF. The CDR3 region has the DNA TGTGCCAGCAGCTTAGAAGCAGGACAGGGGGCGACCTACGAGCAGTACTTC.

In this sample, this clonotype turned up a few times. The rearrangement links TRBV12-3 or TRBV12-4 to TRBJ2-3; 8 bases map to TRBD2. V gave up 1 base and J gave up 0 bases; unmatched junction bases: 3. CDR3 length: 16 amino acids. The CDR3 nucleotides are TGTGCCAGCAGTTTAGGTACGGGAGGGAGCACAGATACGCAGTATTTT. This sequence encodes CASSLGTGGSTDTQYF.

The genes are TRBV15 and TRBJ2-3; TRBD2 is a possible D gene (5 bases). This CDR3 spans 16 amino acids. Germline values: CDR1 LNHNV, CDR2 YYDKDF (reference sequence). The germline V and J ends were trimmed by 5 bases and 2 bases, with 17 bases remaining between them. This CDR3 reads CATSPTRAELTDTQYF. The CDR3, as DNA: TGTGCCACCAGCCCAACCCGAGCGGAGCTCACAGATACGCAGTATTTT. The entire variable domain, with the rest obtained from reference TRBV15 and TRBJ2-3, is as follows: DAMVIQNPRYQVTQFGKPVTLSCSQTLNHNVMYWYQQKSSQAPKLLFHYYDKDFNNEADTPDNFQSRRPNTSFCFLDIRSPGLGDTAMYLCATSPTRAELTDTQYFGPGTRLTVL.

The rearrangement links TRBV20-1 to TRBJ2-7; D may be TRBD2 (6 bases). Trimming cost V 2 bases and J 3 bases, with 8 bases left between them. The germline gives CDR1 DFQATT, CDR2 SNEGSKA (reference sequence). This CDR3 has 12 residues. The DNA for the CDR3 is TGCAGTGCTAGACGGGAGAACTACGAGCAGTACTTC. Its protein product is CSARRENYEQYF.

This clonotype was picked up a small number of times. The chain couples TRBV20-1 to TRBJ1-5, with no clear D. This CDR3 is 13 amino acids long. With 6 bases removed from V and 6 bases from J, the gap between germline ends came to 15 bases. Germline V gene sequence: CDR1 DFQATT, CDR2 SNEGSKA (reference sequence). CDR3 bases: TGCAGTGCGGTGGGCGGAGTGGGTCAGCCCCAGCATTTT. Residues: CSAVGGVGQPQHF.

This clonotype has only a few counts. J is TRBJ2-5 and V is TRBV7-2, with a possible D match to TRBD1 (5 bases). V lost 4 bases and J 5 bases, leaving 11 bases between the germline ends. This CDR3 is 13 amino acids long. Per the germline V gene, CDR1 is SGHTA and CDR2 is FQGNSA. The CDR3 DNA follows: TGTGCCAGCAGCTCCCACCCAGGGGAGACCCAGTACTTC. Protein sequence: CASSSHPGETQYF.

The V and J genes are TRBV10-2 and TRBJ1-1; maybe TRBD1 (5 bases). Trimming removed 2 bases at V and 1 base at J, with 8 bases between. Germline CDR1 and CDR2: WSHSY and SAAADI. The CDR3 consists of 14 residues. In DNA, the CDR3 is TGCGCCAGCAGTGAGACAGGCGCGAACACTGAAGCTTTCTTT. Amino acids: CASSETGANTEAFF.

This CDR3 is CSVVGLAGGTDTQYF. CDR3 sequence (DNA): TGCAGCGTTGTAGGACTAGCGGGGGGCACAGATACGCAGTATTTT. V is TRBV29-1 and J is TRBJ2-3; TRBD2 aligns across 13 bases. V was clipped by 4 bases and J by 1 base; unmatched bases: 2. The germline V gene encodes CDR1 SQVTM and CDR2 ANQGSEA. The CDR3 covers 15 residues.

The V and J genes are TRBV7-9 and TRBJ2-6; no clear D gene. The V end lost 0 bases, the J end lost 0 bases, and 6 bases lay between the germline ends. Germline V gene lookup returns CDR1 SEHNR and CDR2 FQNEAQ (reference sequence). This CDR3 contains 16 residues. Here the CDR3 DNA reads TGTGCCAGCAGCTTAGCGTCCCCCTCTGGGGCCAACGTCCTGACTTTC. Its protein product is CASSLASPSGANVLTF. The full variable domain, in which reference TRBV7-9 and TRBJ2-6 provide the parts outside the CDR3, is DTGVSQNPRHKITKRGQNVTFRCDPISEHNRLYWYRQTLGQGPEFLTYFQNEAQLEKSRLLSDRFSAERPKGSFSTLEIQRTEQGDSAMYLCASSLASPSGANVLTFGAGSRLTVL.

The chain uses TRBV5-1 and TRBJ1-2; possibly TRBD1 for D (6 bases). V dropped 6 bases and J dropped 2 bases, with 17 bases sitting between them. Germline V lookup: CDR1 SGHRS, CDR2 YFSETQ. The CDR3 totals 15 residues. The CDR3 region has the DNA TGCGCCAGCACCCCAGGACCGGGACAAAACTATGGCTACACCTTC. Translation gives CASTPGPGQNYGYTF.

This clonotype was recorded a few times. The CDR3 DNA is TGTGCCAGCAGCTTAGGACAGATCGGGACCAGAAACAATGAGCAGTTCTTC. Translating it yields CASSLGQIGTRNNEQFF. V usage is TRBV13 and J usage is TRBJ2-1, with D possibly called TRBD1 or TRBD2 (5 bases each). The ends were cut back, 0 bases at V and 5 bases at J, with 17 bases in the middle. From germline, CDR1 is PRHDT and CDR2 FYEKMQ (reference sequence). The CDR3 is 17 residues long.

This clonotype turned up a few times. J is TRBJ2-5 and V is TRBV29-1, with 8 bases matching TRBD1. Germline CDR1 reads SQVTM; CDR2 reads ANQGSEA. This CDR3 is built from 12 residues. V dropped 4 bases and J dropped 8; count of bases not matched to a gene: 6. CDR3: CSVGAGGETQYF. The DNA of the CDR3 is TGCAGCGTTGGGGCAGGGGGCGAAACCCAGTACTTC.